This note documents a single T cell receptor beta chain sequence. This entry comes from a study of blood T cell repertoires in COVID-19. Study summary: Sites in the United States, Italy and Spain provided acute and convalescent COVID-19 samples. The analysed material was cDNA or gDNA that came from T cells, B-cell-depleted T cells, or PBMCs.

Measured with immunoSEQ multiplex PCR; TCRdb has only the in-frame clones, and not every one. The repertoire holds 120,000 to 150,000 clones, with over 80% as singletons. Deletions cut 2 bases from V and 5 bases from J, with 10 bases between. Germline CDR1 and CDR2: SGHRS and YFSETQ. The CDR3 totals 13 residues. The receptor's source is a human donor in a cohort sampled during active COVID-19. The chain couples TRBV5-1 to TRBJ1-1; D is perhaps TRBD1 (5 bases). Sequences were obtained from peripheral blood. CDR3 residues: CASSLSEGTEAFF. For the CDR3, the DNA is TGCGCCAGCAGCTTATCGGAGGGGACTGAAGCTTTCTTT.